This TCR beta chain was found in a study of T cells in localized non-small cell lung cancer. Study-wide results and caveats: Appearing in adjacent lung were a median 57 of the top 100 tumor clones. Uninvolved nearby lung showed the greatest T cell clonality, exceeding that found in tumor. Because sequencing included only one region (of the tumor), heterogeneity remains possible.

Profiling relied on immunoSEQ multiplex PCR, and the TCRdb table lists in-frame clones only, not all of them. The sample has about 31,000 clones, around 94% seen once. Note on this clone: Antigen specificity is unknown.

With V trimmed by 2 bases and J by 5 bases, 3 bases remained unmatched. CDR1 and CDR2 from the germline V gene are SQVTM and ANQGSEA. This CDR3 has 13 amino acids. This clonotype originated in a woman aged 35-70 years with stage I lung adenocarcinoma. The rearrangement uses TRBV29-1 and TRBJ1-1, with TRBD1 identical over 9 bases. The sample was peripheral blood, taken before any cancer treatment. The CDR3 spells CSVETGGGTEAFF. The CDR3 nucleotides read TGCAGCGTTGAAACAGGGGGCGGGACTGAAGCTTTCTTT.